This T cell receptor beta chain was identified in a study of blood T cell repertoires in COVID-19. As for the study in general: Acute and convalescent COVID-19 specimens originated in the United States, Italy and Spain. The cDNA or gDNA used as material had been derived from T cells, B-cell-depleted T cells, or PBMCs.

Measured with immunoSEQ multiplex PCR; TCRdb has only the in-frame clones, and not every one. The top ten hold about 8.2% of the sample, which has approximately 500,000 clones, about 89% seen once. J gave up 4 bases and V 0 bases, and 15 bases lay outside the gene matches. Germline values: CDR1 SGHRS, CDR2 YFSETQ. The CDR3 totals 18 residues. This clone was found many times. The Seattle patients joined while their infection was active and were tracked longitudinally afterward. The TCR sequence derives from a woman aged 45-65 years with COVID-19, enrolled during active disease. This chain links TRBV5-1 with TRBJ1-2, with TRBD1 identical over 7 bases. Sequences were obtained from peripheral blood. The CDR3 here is CASSLAQVRDSSFYGYTF. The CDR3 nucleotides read TGCGCCAGCAGCTTGGCCCAGGTCCGGGACAGTTCTTTCTATGGCTACACCTTC. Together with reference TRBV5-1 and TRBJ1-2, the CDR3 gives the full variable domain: KAGVTQTPRYLIKTRGQQVTLSCSPISGHRSVSWYQQTPGQGLQFLFEYFSETQRNKGNFPGRFSGRQFSNSRSEMNVSTLELGDSALYLCASSLAQVRDSSFYGYTFGSGTRLTVV.